This T cell receptor beta chain was sequenced in a study of shared clonotypes between healthy human individuals. Study results and caveats: Rarefaction showed sorted-subset sequencing was incomplete despite large depth.

Points on this clone: Its matching antigen is unknown.

This CDR3 has 17 residues. Trimming cost V 0 bases and J 0 bases, with 15 bases left between them. Germline CDR1 reads GTSNPN; CDR2 reads SVGIG (reference sequence). Sequencing used immunoSEQ multiplex PCR; TCRdb keeps in-frame clones, though not all of them. The sample has a few million clones, approximately 92% seen once. This receptor was identified in a man younger than 35 in good health. The V gene is TRBV30, the J gene TRBJ2-1; D possibly corresponds to TRBD1 (6 bases). Sequenced sample: naive CD4+ T cells sorted from blood. The sample's subset: CD45RA+ positively selected. The CDR3 DNA reads TGTGCCTGGAGTGTACTGTGGGACAAGAGCTCCTACAATGAGCAGTTCTTC. Translation gives CAWSVLWDKSSYNEQFF.